The following is a T cell receptor (beta chain) sequence with its context. In the authors' workflow: Nucleated cell number was recorded as an estimate derived from reference gene primer amplification. Only in-frame clones appear in the TCRdb table, and some are missing; sequencing was by immunoSEQ multiplex PCR. From that table come the V and J calls and clone size; the DNA was used to work out D and trimming. This sample has about 160,000 clones, with 85% found just once. J was trimmed by 10 bases and V by 2 bases; bases with no gene match: 13. CDR1 is LNHDA and CDR2 is SQIVND in the germline V gene (reference sequence). The CDR3 loop spans 17 amino acids. This entry belongs to a study of blood T cell repertoires in COVID-19.

The sequence derives from a human donor with acute or convalescent COVID-19. The donor label of this sample is uncertain. The sequencing input was peripheral blood. This chain connects TRBV19 to TRBJ1-6, with 8 nucleotides matching TRBD1. The CDR3 spells CASSIQGARPSESPLHF. CDR3 DNA: TGTGCCAGTAGTATACAGGGGGCTAGACCCTCAGAGTCACCCCTCCACTTT. The full variable domain, with the rest looked up from reference TRBV19 and TRBJ1-6, is DGGITQSPKYLFRKEGQNVTLSCEQNLNHDAMYWYRQDPGQGLRLIYYSQIVNDFQKGDIAEGYSVSREKKESFPLTVTSAQKNPTAFYLCASSIQGARPSESPLHFGNGTRLTVT.